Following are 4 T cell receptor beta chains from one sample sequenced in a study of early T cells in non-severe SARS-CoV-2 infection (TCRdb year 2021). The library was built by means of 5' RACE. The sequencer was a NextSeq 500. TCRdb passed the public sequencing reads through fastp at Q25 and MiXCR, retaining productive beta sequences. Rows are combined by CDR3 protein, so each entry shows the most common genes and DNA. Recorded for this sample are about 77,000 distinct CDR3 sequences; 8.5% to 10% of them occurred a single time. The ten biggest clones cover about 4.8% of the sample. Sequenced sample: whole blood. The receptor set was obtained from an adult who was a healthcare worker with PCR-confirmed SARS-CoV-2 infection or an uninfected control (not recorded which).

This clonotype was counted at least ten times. As DNA, the CDR3 is TGTGCCATCAGTCCTGGGACTAGCGGGACCACAAAAGAGACCCAGTACTTC. Protein product: CAISPGTSGTTKETQYF. The V call is TRBV10-3, the J call TRBJ2-5; 13 bases agree with TRBD2. CDR3 length: 17 amino acids. The trim removed 5 bases at V and 3 bases at J, leaving 9 bases unmatched. Germline CDR1 and CDR2: ENHRY and SYGVKD.

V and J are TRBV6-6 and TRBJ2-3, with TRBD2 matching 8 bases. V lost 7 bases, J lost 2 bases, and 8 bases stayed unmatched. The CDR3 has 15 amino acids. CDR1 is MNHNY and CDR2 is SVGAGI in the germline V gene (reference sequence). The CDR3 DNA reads TGTGCCAGCACCCCGGGGGGGACTCTCACAGATACGCAGTATTTT. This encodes CASTPGGTLTDTQYF.

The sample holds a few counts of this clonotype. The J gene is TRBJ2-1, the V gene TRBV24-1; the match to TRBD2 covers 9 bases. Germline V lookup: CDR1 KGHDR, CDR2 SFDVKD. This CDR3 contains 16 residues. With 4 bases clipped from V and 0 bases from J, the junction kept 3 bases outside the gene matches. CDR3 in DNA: TGTGCCACCAGTGAGACTAGCGGTGCCTCCTACAATGAGCAGTTCTTC. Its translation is CATSETSGASYNEQFF.

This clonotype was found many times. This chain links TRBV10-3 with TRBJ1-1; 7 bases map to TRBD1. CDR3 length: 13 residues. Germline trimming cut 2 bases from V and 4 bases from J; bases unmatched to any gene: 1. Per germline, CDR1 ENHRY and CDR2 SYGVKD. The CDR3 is CAISETGVTEAFF. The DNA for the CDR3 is TGTGCCATCAGTGAGACAGGGGTCACTGAAGCTTTCTTT.